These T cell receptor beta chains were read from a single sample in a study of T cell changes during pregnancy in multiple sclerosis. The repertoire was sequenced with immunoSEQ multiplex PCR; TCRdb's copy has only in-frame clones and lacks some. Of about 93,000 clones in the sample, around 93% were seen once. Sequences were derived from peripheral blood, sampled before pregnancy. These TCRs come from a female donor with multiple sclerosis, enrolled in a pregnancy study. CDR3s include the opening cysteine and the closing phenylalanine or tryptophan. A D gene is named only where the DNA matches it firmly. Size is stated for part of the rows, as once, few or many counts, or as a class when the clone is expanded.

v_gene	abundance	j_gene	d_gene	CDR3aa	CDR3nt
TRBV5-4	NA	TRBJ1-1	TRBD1	CASSTDRGRFRGAEAFF	TGTGCCAGCAGCACGGACAGGGGGCGGTTTAGAGGGGCTGAAGCTTTCTTT
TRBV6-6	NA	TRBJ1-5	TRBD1	CASSRGQGYSNQPQHF	TGTGCCAGCAGCCGTGGACAGGGGTATAGCAATCAGCCCCAGCATTTT
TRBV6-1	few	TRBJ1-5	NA	CASSVPRVNQPQHF	TGTGCCAGCAGTGTGCCCAGGGTCAATCAGCCCCAGCATTTT
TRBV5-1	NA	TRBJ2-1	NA	CASSLLVSNEQFF	TGCGCCAGCAGCTTACTAGTGTCGAATGAGCAGTTCTTC
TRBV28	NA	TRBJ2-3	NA	CASSPPAGQGTDTQYF	TGTGCCAGCAGCCCTCCCGCGGGGCAAGGGACAGATACGCAGTATTTT
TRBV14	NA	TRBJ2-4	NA	CASSQGHSSTLAKNIQYF	TGTGCCAGCAGCCAGGGACATTCCTCTACCTTAGCCAAAAACATTCAGTACTTC
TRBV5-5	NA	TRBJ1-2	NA	CASSLDGSQGGIGGYTF	TGTGCCAGCAGCTTGGATGGCAGCCAGGGCGGCATCGGTGGCTACACCTTC
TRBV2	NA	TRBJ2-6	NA	CASSGIGAGSGANVLTF	TGTGCCAGCAGTGGGATAGGAGCGGGCTCTGGGGCCAACGTCCTGACTTTC
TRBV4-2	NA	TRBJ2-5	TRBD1	CASSQDPRGETQYF	TGTGCCAGCAGCCAAGATCCCAGGGGGGAGACCCAGTACTTC
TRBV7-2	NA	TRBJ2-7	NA	CASSLGPDLVADPYEQYF	TGTGCCAGCAGCTTAGGCCCCGATTTGGTAGCGGATCCCTACGAGCAGTACTTC
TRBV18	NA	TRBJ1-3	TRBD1	CASSPDLGTGFADSGNTIYF	TGTGCCAGCTCACCGGATCTCGGGACAGGGTTCGCAGACTCTGGAAACACCATATATTTT
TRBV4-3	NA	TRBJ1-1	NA	CASSQGIRNTEAFF	TGCGCCAGCAGCCAAGGAATTAGGAACACTGAAGCTTTCTTT
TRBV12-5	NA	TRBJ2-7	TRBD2	CASGVGLAGGSYEQYF	TGTGCTAGTGGTGTGGGACTAGCGGGGGGATCCTACGAGCAGTACTTC
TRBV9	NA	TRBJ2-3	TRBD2	CASSVFGLAGETDTQYF	TGTGCCAGCAGCGTATTCGGACTAGCGGGAGAAACAGATACGCAGTATTTT
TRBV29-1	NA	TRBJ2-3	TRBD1	CSVLDRGQDTQYF	TGCAGCGTTTTAGACAGGGGGCAAGATACGCAGTATTTT
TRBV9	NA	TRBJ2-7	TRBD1	CASSSGQGVSYEQYF	TGTGCCAGCAGCTCCGGACAGGGGGTCTCCTACGAGCAGTACTTC
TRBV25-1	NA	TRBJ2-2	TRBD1	CASSPSRDRGPGELFF	TGTGCCAGCAGTCCCAGCCGGGACAGGGGGCCCGGGGAGCTGTTTTTT
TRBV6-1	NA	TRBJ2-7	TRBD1	CATYLGQGEQYF	TGTGCCACATACCTGGGACAGGGGGAGCAGTACTTC
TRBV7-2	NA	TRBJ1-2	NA	CASSLGWAGGKAGYTF	TGTGCCAGCAGCTTAGGATGGGCAGGTGGTAAGGCTGGCTACACCTTC
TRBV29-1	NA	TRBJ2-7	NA	CSAMDRQTYEQYF	TGCAGCGCAATGGACAGACAAACCTACGAGCAGTACTTC
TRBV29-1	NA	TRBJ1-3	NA	CSVSRGSGNTIYF	TGCAGCGTAAGCAGGGGCTCTGGAAACACCATATATTTT
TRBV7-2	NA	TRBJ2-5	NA	CASSFTGPKETQYF	TGTGCCAGCAGCTTTACCGGTCCAAAGGAGACCCAGTACTTC
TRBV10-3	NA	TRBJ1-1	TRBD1	CAISKLGQVSEAFF	TGTGCCATCAGCAAACTAGGACAGGTATCTGAAGCTTTCTTT
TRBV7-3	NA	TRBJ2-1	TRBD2	CASSLKPIRLAGVGNEQFF	TGTGCCAGCAGCTTAAAGCCCATCCGACTAGCGGGAGTAGGAAATGAGCAGTTCTTC
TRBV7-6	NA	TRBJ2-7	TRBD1	CASSDGDRVSLEQYF	TGTGCCAGCAGCGACGGGGACAGGGTTTCCCTCGAGCAGTACTTC
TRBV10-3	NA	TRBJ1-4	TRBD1	CAISESRTGNNEKLFF	TGTGCCATCAGTGAGTCGCGGACAGGCAATAATGAAAAACTGTTTTTT
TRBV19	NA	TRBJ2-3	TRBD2	CASSSPGTSGSTDTQYF	TGTGCCAGTAGTAGCCCCGGGACTAGCGGGAGTACAGATACGCAGTATTTT
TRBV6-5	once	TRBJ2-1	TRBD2	CASMSGLAGYNEQFF	TGTGCCAGCATGTCCGGACTAGCGGGCTACAATGAGCAGTTCTTC
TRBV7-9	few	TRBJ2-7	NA	CASSLGVEQYF	TGTGCCAGCAGCTTAGGTGTAGAGCAGTACTTC
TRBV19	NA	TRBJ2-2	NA	CASTTGTGELFF	TGTGCCAGTACCACAGGGACCGGGGAGCTGTTTTTT
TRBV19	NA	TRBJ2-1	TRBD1	CASGRTGLNEQFF	TGTGCCAGTGGGCGGACAGGGCTAAATGAGCAGTTCTTC